Each of the 5 T cell receptor beta chains below was sequenced from the same sample in a study of cytomegalovirus exposure and HLA in healthy donors. The primer mix had 60 Vbeta and 13 Jbeta primers. Profiling relied on immunoSEQ multiplex PCR, and the TCRdb table lists in-frame clones only, not all of them. The sample has approximately 110,000 clones; roughly 14% are singletons. Sequencing was done on a sample of PBMCs. These receptor sequences come from a woman aged 18-29 years in good health and CMV-seronegative.

The DNA for the CDR3 is TGCAGCGTTGAAGATCGGACAGCTTTCTATGGCTACACCTTC. It codes for CSVEDRTAFYGYTF. V is TRBV29-1 and J is TRBJ1-2; possibly TRBD1 for D (6 bases). The CDR3 has 14 residues. CDR1 is SQVTM, CDR2 ANQGSEA, per germline. The V end lost 0 bases, the J end lost 4 bases, and 12 bases lay between the germline ends.

This chain links TRBV7-8 with TRBJ1-1; perhaps TRBD1 as D (5 bases). Germline V gene data show CDR1 as SGHVS and CDR2 as FQNEAQ. V was pared by 1 base and J by 0 bases, with 9 bases between. The CDR3 sequence is 15 residues long. The CDR3 bases are TGTGCCAGCAGCTTAGAAGGGACTTTGAACACTGAAGCTTTCTTT. It is translated as CASSLEGTLNTEAFF.

A few counts support this clone. The chain uses TRBV29-1 and TRBJ2-5, with D tentatively TRBD2 (5 bases). Trimming pared 3 bases from V and 2 bases from J, leaving 7 bases between. CDR1 is SQVTM and CDR2 is ANQGSEA in the germline V gene. This CDR3 region has 12 residues. The CDR3 nucleotides read TGCAGCGTTGATGGAGGACAAGAGACCCAGTACTTC. This codes for CSVDGGQETQYF.

The chain links TRBV19 to TRBJ1-6, with D maybe TRBD1 (5 bases). Germline values: CDR1 LNHDA, CDR2 SQIVND (reference sequence). The CDR3 totals 16 residues. V was pared by 4 bases and J by 7 bases, with 17 bases between. CDR3 DNA: TGTGCCAGTAGTACGTTCGCAGGGTCGGGCAATTCACCCCTCCACTTT. Its protein is CASSTFAGSGNSPLHF.

The V and J genes are TRBV19 and TRBJ1-2; no reliable D call. The CDR3 covers 13 residues. Germline V gene data show CDR1 as LNHDA and CDR2 as SQIVND (reference sequence). V dropped 1 base and J dropped 4 bases, with 7 bases sitting between them. The CDR3 region is CASSIGRAYGYTF. DNA of the CDR3: TGTGCCAGTAGTATAGGCCGCGCCTATGGCTACACCTTC.